What follows are 23 T cell receptor beta chains derived from one specimen sequenced in a study of patients and donors after allogeneic stem cell transplantation. TCRdb ran MiXCR on the RT-PCR reads and lists one entry per CDR3 protein. The data hold about 960,000 distinct CDR3 sequences, with 18% observed a single time. Material for sequencing was blood, either unsorted or a sorted T cell fraction (not recorded which). These receptors were obtained from a human donor who was either an allogeneic HSCT recipient or a stem cell or donor lymphocyte infusion donor (not recorded which). It is not recorded whose cells these are; they may come from a transplant donor.

This clonotype has more than one count but fewer than ten. This chain links TRBV6-5 with TRBJ2-5; 7 bases are a match to TRBD1. The CDR3 covers 16 residues. CDR1 and CDR2 from the germline V gene are MNHEY and SVGAGI. V gave up 2 bases and J gave up 2 bases; unmatched junction bases: 8. CDR3 in amino acids: CASSYLRDSGQETQYF. The CDR3 bases are TGTGCCAGCAGTTACCTCCGGGACAGTGGGCAAGAGACCCAGTACTTC.

V is TRBV29-1 and J is TRBJ1-2, with D possibly matching TRBD1 (5 bases). In germline, CDR1 is SQVTM, CDR2 ANQGSEA. V shed 5 bases and J shed 7 bases, with 11 bases lying between them. The CDR3 runs to 11 residues. CDR3 DNA: TGCAGCGTTAGGGGCGAGGGTGGCTACACCTTC. Amino acids: CSVRGEGGYTF.

V usage is TRBV11-2 and J usage is TRBJ2-3; a weak D match, TRBD1 (6 bases). Trimming stripped 5 bases from V and 0 bases from J, with 21 bases between. The CDR3 is 18 residues long. CDR1 SGHAT and CDR2 FQNNGV come from the germline V gene. The CDR3 DNA sequence: TGTGCCAGCAGCCTCGGACAGAGCTTCATCCCTAGCACAGATACGCAGTATTTT. Protein product: CASSLGQSFIPSTDTQYF. Supplemented by reference TRBV11-2 and TRBJ2-3, the full variable domain reads EAGVAQSPRYKIIEKRQSVAFWCNPISGHATLYWYQQILGQGPKLLIQFQNNGVVDDSQLPKDRFSAERLKGVDSTLKIQPAKLEDSAVYLCASSLGQSFIPSTDTQYFGPGTRLTVL.

The chain uses TRBV15 and TRBJ1-5, with 7 bases fitting TRBD1. Germline assignment: CDR1 LNHNV and CDR2 YYDKDF (reference sequence). The V gene end was trimmed by 7 bases and the J gene end by 1 base; junction bases not matched to a gene: 1. The CDR3 is made up of 13 amino acids. CDR3 residues: CATNRGSNQPQHF. Written as DNA, the CDR3 is TGTGCCACCAACAGGGGAAGCAATCAGCCCCAGCATTTT.

This clonotype came up once. The V gene is TRBV12-3 or TRBV12-4, the J gene TRBJ2-3; TRBD1 or TRBD2 may be the D gene (5 bases each). Trimming pared 8 bases from V and 1 base from J, leaving 16 bases between. This CDR3 spans 15 amino acids. The CDR3 bases are TGTGCCAGCTGCGCCCCGGGACGGGGCACAGATACGCAGTATTTT. Amino acid sequence: CASCAPGRGTDTQYF.

This chain uses TRBV6-2 or TRBV6-3 with TRBJ2-4; possibly TRBD1 for D (6 bases). CDR3 length: 14 amino acids. Looked up from germline, CDR1 is MNHEY and CDR2 is SVGEGT. V was pared by 8 bases and J by 0 bases, with 11 bases between. CDR3 loop: CASGEGGAKNIQYF. As DNA, the CDR3 is TGTGCCAGCGGCGAAGGGGGAGCCAAAAACATTCAGTACTTC.

This clonotype was found many times. The chain links TRBV12-3 or TRBV12-4 to TRBJ1-6; D gene ambiguous. Deletions cut 3 bases from V and 10 bases from J, with 13 bases between. The CDR3 has 14 amino acids. As DNA, the CDR3 is TGTGCCAGCAGTTTCCCCACCGATGTCTCACCCCTCCACTTT. This codes for CASSFPTDVSPLHF.

This clonotype was detected a few times. The V and J genes are TRBV7-3 and TRBJ2-1, with TRBD2 as a possible D gene (6 bases). Trimming took off 2 bases at V and 14 bases at J, with 19 bases between the two ends. CDR3 length: 14 amino acids. Germline-derived CDR1 and CDR2 are SGHTA and FQGTGA. CDR3 coding DNA: TGTGCCAGCAGCTTAGGTGCGGCCGGGAGTATTGAGTTCTTC. Translation: CASSLGAAGSIEFF. Combining the CDR3 with reference TRBV7-3 and TRBJ2-1 gives the whole variable domain GAGVSQTPSNKVTEKGKYVELRCDPISGHTALYWYRQSLGQGPEFLIYFQGTGAADDSGLPNDRFFAVRPEGSVSTLKIQRTERGDSAVYLCASSLGAAGSIEFFGPGTRLTVL.

This clonotype has only a few counts. The chain joins TRBV5-1 to TRBJ1-2; tentative D call: TRBD1 (6 bases). Germline V gives CDR1 SGHRS, CDR2 YFSETQ. Trimming stripped 4 bases from V and 0 bases from J, with 16 bases between. The CDR3 is 16 residues long. CDR3 region: CASSLAEGGPNYGYTF. The CDR3 region has the DNA TGCGCCAGCAGCCTAGCGGAAGGGGGACCTAACTATGGCTACACCTTC. Combining the CDR3 with reference TRBV5-1 and TRBJ1-2 gives the whole variable domain KAGVTQTPRYLIKTRGQQVTLSCSPISGHRSVSWYQQTPGQGLQFLFEYFSETQRNKGNFPGRFSGRQFSNSRSEMNVSTLELGDSALYLCASSLAEGGPNYGYTFGSGTRLTVV.

This rearrangement joins TRBV7-9 to TRBJ2-5; no definite D call. This CDR3 is 15 amino acids long. Per germline, CDR1 SEHNR and CDR2 FQNEAQ (reference sequence). Trimming stripped 2 bases from V and 4 bases from J, with 14 bases between. DNA for the CDR3: TGTGCCAGCAGCTTACGTCTGGGAATAGGAGAGACCCAGTACTTC. It translates to CASSLRLGIGETQYF.

This clonotype was observed a handful of times. This chain uses TRBV28 with TRBJ2-1, with 9 bases that match TRBD1. CDR1 is MDHEN and CDR2 is SYDVKM in the germline V gene. CDR3 length: 15 amino acids. Trimming took 8 bases from V and 10 from J; bases not matched to a gene: 15. CDR3 sequence reads: CASGCGGQGSCEQFF. In DNA form, the CDR3 reads TGTGCCAGCGGATGCGGGGGACAGGGCTCTTGCGAGCAGTTCTTC.

Comments on this clonotype: Sequence at one end of the junction differs from germline and may be a read error. The gene calls are TRBV6-5 and TRBJ2-7, with D tentatively TRBD1 (5 bases). CDR1 MNHEY and CDR2 SVGAGI come from the germline V gene. CDR3 length: 14 amino acids. As DNA, the CDR3 is TGTGCCGGCAGTTACTCGAGAAGGGGTTACGAGCAGTACTTC. Its translation: CAGSYSRRGYEQYF.

The chain is built from TRBV10-3 and TRBJ2-7; 13 positions agree with TRBD2. With 6 bases clipped from V and 5 bases from J, the junction kept 4 bases outside the gene matches. CDR1 ENHRY and CDR2 SYGVKD come from the germline V gene. CDR3 size: 14 residues. The CDR3 region has the DNA TGTGCCATCAGCGTTGGACTAGCGGGAGACGAGCAGTACTTC. The encoded protein is CAISVGLAGDEQYF.

CDR3 nucleotides: TGTGCCAGCAGCTTAGAGGGTTGGTCACCCCTCCACTTT. Translating it yields CASSLEGWSPLHF. The chain links TRBV7-9 to TRBJ1-6; D unresolved. The CDR3 consists of 13 residues. Trimming cost V 1 base and J 10 bases, with 8 bases left between them. CDR1 is SEHNR and CDR2 is FQNEAQ in the germline V gene (reference sequence).

In its sample, this clonotype was seen a few times. The chain links TRBV12-3 or TRBV12-4 to TRBJ2-3; 7 nucleotides agree with TRBD1. This CDR3 has 15 residues. With V trimmed by 5 bases and J by 0 bases, 5 bases remained unmatched. The CDR3: CASSRQGTSTDTQYF. CDR3 nucleotides: TGTGCCAGCAGTCGACAGGGCACTAGCACAGATACGCAGTATTTT.

This clonotype came up a few times. The J gene is TRBJ1-2, the V gene TRBV18; the D is unclear. The CDR3 loop spans 14 amino acids. The V and J ends lost 2 bases and 2 bases respectively, with 9 bases between them. Per germline, CDR1 KGHSH and CDR2 LQKENI. The CDR3 coding sequence is TGTGCCAGCTCACCAATGACGGAGAACTATGGCTACACCTTC. It is translated as CASSPMTENYGYTF.

V gene TRBV20-1 combines with J gene TRBJ2-3, with 8 bases lining up with TRBD2. This CDR3 has 15 residues. V trimming: 2 bases; J trimming: 0 bases; junction bases outside the gene matches: 4. Germline CDR1 is DFQATT and CDR2 is SNEGSKA (reference sequence). CDR3 bases: TGCAGTGCTAGATCCCAGCGGGAGAGCACAGATACGCAGTATTTT. This sequence encodes CSARSQRESTDTQYF.

This clonotype was recorded many times. The rearrangement joins TRBV12-3 or TRBV12-4 to TRBJ2-2, with TRBD2 as a possible D gene (6 bases). The V gene lost 5 bases and the J gene lost 0 bases, with 13 bases spanning the gap. The length of the CDR3 is 16 residues. CDR3 sequence reads: CASSIVAAPNTGELFF. The CDR3 region has the DNA TGTGCCAGCAGTATCGTAGCGGCCCCGAACACCGGGGAGCTGTTTTTT.

V gene TRBV19 combines with J gene TRBJ1-2; weak D call: TRBD1 (6 bases). CDR1 is LNHDA, CDR2 SQIVND, per germline (reference sequence). The CDR3 covers 13 residues. Trimming pared 7 bases from V and 6 bases from J, leaving 15 bases between. CDR3 protein: CASIRGAGNGYTF. The CDR3 DNA is TGTGCCAGTATTCGGGGGGCGGGTAATGGCTACACCTTC.

This clonotype was counted between two and nine times. The chain is built from TRBV6-5 and TRBJ2-1; D gene uncertain. The CDR3 length is 17 residues. Germline-derived CDR1 and CDR2 are MNHEY and SVGAGI. V gave up 0 bases and J gave up 6 bases, with 18 bases separating them. For the CDR3, the DNA is TGTGCCAGCAGTTACTCCCGGAACAGCTTCATTGCCAATGAGCAGTTCTTC. Its translation is CASSYSRNSFIANEQFF.

The chain combines TRBV5-1 with TRBJ1-5; a weak D match, TRBD1 (5 bases). The CDR3 runs 16 residues. The V gene's germline CDR1 is SGHRS and CDR2 YFSETQ. Trimming removed 4 bases from V and 4 bases from J, with 18 bases in between. CDR3 nucleotides: TGCGCCAGCAGCCCGGGACTGCCCCTCTTAAATCAGCCCCAGCATTTT. Translating it yields CASSPGLPLLNQPQHF.

This clonotype was seen a handful of times. The chain combines TRBV2 with TRBJ1-2; 9 bases are shared with TRBD1. The CDR3 length is 14 residues. With V trimmed by 6 bases and J by 8 bases, 10 bases remained unmatched. Per germline, CDR1 SNHLY and CDR2 FYNNEI. CDR3 loop: CASSAEQGALGYTF. The DNA of the CDR3 is TGTGCCAGCAGCGCAGAACAGGGGGCACTGGGCTACACCTTC.

This chain links TRBV7-2 with TRBJ1-1; 10 bases are shared with TRBD1. The CDR3 length is 16 residues. J was trimmed by 6 bases and V by 5 bases; bases with no gene match: 12. Germline CDR1 and CDR2: SGHTA and FQGNSA. This CDR3 reads CASSLLPGQGSAEAFF. CDR3 DNA sequence: TGTGCCAGCAGCCTACTCCCGGGACAGGGGAGCGCTGAAGCTTTCTTT.